This T cell receptor beta chain emerged from a study of T cells after yellow fever vaccination. The table lists this clonotype with a few counts. V was pared by 5 bases and J by 9 bases, with 5 bases of the junction left unmatched. The length of the CDR3 is 12 residues. Germline-derived CDR1 and CDR2 are DFQATT and SNEGSKA (reference sequence). TCRdb re-derived calls from the 5' RACE reads in MiXCR, one entry per CDR3 protein. The sample has 110,000 to 150,000 distinct CDR3 sequences; approximately 6.6% are singletons. The starting material was CD4+ T cells sorted from PBMCs, obtained 10 days after the yellow fever booster vaccination. The rearrangement links TRBV20-1 to TRBJ2-1; 9 bases match TRBD2. This clonotype was sampled from a man in his thirties or forties who received the YFV17D yellow fever vaccine. The CDR3 DNA reads TGCAGTGCTCGGACTAGCGACGGTGAGCAGTTCTTC. This encodes CSARTSDGEQFF.